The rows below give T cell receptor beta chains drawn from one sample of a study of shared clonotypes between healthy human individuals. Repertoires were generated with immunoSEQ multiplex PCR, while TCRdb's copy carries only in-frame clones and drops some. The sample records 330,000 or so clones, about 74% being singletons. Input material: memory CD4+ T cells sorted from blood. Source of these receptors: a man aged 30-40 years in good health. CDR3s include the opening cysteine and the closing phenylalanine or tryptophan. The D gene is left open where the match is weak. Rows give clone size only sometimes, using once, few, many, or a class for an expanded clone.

CDR3aa: CASEEGTGKDEQYF
CDR3nt: TGTGCCAGCGAAGAGGGGACAGGGAAGGACGAGCAGTACTTC
d_gene: TRBD1
j_gene: TRBJ2-7
abundance: many
v_gene: TRBV28

CDR3aa: CASSAGTDYYGYTF
CDR3nt: TGTGCCAGCTCCGCCGGGACAGATTACTATGGCTACACCTTC
d_gene: TRBD1
j_gene: TRBJ1-2
abundance: once
v_gene: TRBV18

CDR3aa: CASSDRGQGLYEQYF
CDR3nt: TGTGCCAGCAGTGACCGGGGGCAGGGACTCTACGAGCAGTACTTC
d_gene: NA
j_gene: TRBJ2-7
abundance: NA
v_gene: TRBV6-1

CDR3aa: CASSLNRLYEQYF
CDR3nt: TGTGCCAGCAGCTTGAACAGGCTATACGAGCAGTACTTC
d_gene: NA
j_gene: TRBJ2-7
abundance: NA
v_gene: TRBV5-6

CDR3aa: CASSPDDRDNEQFF
CDR3nt: TGTGCCAGCAGCCCGGATGACAGGGACAATGAGCAGTTCTTC
d_gene: TRBD1
j_gene: TRBJ2-1
abundance: NA
v_gene: TRBV11-1

CDR3aa: CASSATSGRVEQFF
CDR3nt: TGTGCCAGCAGCGCGACTAGCGGGAGGGTTGAGCAGTTCTTC
d_gene: TRBD2
j_gene: TRBJ2-1
abundance: few
v_gene: TRBV9

CDR3aa: CASSAGQGRTDTQYF
CDR3nt: TGTGCCAGCAGTGCGGGACAGGGACGCACAGATACGCAGTATTTT
d_gene: TRBD1
j_gene: TRBJ2-3
abundance: once
v_gene: TRBV2

CDR3aa: CASSETTPRLAAESTDTQYF
CDR3nt: TGTGCCAGCAGTGAAACGACCCCTCGTCTGGCGGCGGAATCCACAGATACGCAGTATTTT
d_gene: NA
j_gene: TRBJ2-3
abundance: few
v_gene: TRBV6-1

CDR3aa: CSVGLGIYEQYF
CDR3nt: TGCAGCGTTGGACTAGGAATCTACGAGCAGTACTTC
d_gene: NA
j_gene: TRBJ2-7
abundance: many
v_gene: TRBV29-1

CDR3aa: CASSEGPDRGEKLFF
CDR3nt: TGTGCCAGCAGTGAAGGCCCGGACAGGGGTGAAAAACTGTTTTTT
d_gene: TRBD1
j_gene: TRBJ1-4
abundance: NA
v_gene: TRBV2

CDR3aa: CASSLYSKVFGNEQFF
CDR3nt: TGTGCCAGCAGTTTATACTCCAAGGTTTTCGGAAATGAGCAGTTCTTC
d_gene: NA
j_gene: TRBJ2-1
abundance: NA
v_gene: TRBV28

CDR3aa: CASSPLLNTEAFF
CDR3nt: TGTGCCAGCAGCCCCCTATTGAACACTGAAGCTTTCTTT
d_gene: NA
j_gene: TRBJ1-1
abundance: few
v_gene: TRBV28

CDR3aa: CASSPRGTSGRHEQFF
CDR3nt: TGTGCCAGCAGCCCGCGCGGTACTAGCGGGAGACATGAGCAGTTCTTC
d_gene: TRBD2
j_gene: TRBJ2-1
abundance: NA
v_gene: TRBV7-2